This record looks at one T cell receptor (beta chain) sequence and its context. The antigen is not known. J was trimmed by 3 bases and V by 2 bases; bases with no gene match: 6. This CDR3 has 15 residues. The germline V gene encodes CDR1 SGHNT and CDR2 YYREEE (reference sequence). The data originate from a study of beta chain features in type 1 diabetes. Study findings and constraints: Among all four CD4+ subsets, Type 1 diabetes patients had TCRB CDR3s that were moderately but significantly shorter. Insertion counts at VDJ junctions were lower in type 1 diabetes patients, who also showed more deletions there. For cells with high TCR expression, cDNA sequencing could yield over-representation.

One heparinised draw, averaging roughly 110 mL, was taken per donor. Based on CD45RO/CCR7/CD25/CD127/CD95/CD27, CD4+ regulatory, stem cell-like memory, naive and central memory cells were sorted. cDNA synthesis used the whole RNA isolate, giving expressed TCRB sequences. Clones were sequenced by immunoSEQ multiplex PCR, and TCRdb holds only the in-frame ones, with some missing. The table shows 200,000 to 300,000 clones, with 11% occurring only once. Sample: naive CD4+ T cells from blood. The chain couples TRBV5-4 to TRBJ2-7; 9 bases align to TRBD2. The sequence came from a man aged 25-40 years with type 1 diabetes. CDR3: CASSFGGGAFYEQYF. DNA for the CDR3: TGTGCCAGCAGCTTCGGCGGGGGGGCCTTCTACGAGCAGTACTTC. The full variable domain, with the rest looked up from reference TRBV5-4 and TRBJ2-7, is ETGVTQSPTHLIKTRGQQVTLRCSSQSGHNTVSWYQQALGQGPQFIFQYYREEENGRGNFPPRFSGLQFPNYSSELNVNALELDDSALYLCASSFGGGAFYEQYFGPGTRLTVT.